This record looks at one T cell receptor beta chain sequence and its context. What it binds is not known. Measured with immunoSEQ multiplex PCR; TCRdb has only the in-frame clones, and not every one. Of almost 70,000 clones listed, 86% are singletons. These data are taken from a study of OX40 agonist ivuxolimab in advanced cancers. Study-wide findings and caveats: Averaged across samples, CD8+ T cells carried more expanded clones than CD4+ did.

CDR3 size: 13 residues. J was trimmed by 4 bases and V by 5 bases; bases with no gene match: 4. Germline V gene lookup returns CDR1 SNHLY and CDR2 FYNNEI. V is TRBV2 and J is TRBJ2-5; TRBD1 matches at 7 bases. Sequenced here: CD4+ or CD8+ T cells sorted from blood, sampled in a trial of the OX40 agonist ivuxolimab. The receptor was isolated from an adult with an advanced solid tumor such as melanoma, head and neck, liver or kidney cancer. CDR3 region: CASSQQGSETQYF. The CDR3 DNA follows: TGTGCCAGCAGTCAACAGGGGTCAGAGACCCAGTACTTC.